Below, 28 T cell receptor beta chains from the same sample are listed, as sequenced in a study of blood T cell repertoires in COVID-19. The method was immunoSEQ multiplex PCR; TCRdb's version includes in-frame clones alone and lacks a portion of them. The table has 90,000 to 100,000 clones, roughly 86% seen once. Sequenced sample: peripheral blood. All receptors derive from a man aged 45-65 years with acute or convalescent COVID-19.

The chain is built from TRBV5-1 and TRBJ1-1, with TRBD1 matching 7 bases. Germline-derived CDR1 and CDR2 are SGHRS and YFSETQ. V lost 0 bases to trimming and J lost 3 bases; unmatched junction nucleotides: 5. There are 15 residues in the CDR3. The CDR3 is CASSLAEGAYTEAFF. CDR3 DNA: TGCGCCAGCAGCTTGGCGGAGGGGGCCTACACTGAAGCTTTCTTT.

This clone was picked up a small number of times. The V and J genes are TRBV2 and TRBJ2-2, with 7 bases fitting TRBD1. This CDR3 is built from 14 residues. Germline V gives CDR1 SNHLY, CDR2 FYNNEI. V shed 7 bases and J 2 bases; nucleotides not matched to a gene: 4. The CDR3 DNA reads TGTGCCAGCATGCGACAGGGCAACACCGGGGAGCTGTTTTTT. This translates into CASMRQGNTGELFF.

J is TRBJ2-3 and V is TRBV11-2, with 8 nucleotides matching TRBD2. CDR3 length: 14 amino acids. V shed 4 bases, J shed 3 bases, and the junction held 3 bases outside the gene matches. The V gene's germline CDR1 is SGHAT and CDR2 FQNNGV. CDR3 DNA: TGTGCCAGCAGCTCGGGCGGGAGGACAGATACGCAGTATTTT. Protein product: CASSSGGRTDTQYF. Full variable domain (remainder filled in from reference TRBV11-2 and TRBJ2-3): EAGVAQSPRYKIIEKRQSVAFWCNPISGHATLYWYQQILGQGPKLLIQFQNNGVVDDSQLPKDRFSAERLKGVDSTLKIQPAKLEDSAVYLCASSSGGRTDTQYFGPGTRLTVL.

The CDR3 DNA reads TGTGCCAGCAGCTTACAGGTTTGGGGACTAGCCTACAATACGCAGTATTTT. Amino acids: CASSLQVWGLAYNTQYF. This sequence joins TRBV11-3 and TRBJ2-3; 9 positions match TRBD2. Germline CDR1 is SGHNT and CDR2 is YENEEA. V dropped 2 bases and J dropped 7; count of bases not matched to a gene: 13. The CDR3 is made up of 17 amino acids.

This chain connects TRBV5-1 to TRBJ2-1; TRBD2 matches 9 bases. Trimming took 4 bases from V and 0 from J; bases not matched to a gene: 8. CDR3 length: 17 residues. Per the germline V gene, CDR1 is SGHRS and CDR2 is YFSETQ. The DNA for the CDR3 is TGCGCCAGCAGCGTCGGCGTTAGCGGGGGCTCCTACAATGAGCAGTTCTTC. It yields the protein CASSVGVSGGSYNEQFF.

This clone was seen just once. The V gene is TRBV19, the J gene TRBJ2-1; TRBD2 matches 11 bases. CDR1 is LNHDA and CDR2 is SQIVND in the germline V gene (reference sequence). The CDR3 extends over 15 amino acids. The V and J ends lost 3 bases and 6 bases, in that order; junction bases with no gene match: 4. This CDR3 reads CASSMILAGVNEQFF. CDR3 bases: TGTGCCAGTAGTATGATACTAGCGGGAGTCAATGAGCAGTTCTTC.

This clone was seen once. The CDR3, as DNA: TGTGCCAGCAGCTTAGCGGGGCCCCGTCTTAATGTGGGCTACGAGCAGTACTTC. It translates to CASSLAGPRLNVGYEQYF. V gene TRBV7-9 combines with J gene TRBJ2-7; D might be TRBD1 (5 bases). The germline V gene encodes CDR1 SEHNR and CDR2 FQNEAQ (reference sequence). The germline V and J ends were trimmed by 0 bases and 3 bases, with 21 bases remaining between them. The CDR3 length is 18 residues. The whole variable domain, filled in from reference TRBV7-9 and TRBJ2-7, reads DTGVSQNPRHKITKRGQNVTFRCDPISEHNRLYWYRQTLGQGPEFLTYFQNEAQLEKSRLLSDRFSAERPKGSFSTLEIQRTEQGDSAMYLCASSLAGPRLNVGYEQYFGPGTRLTVT.

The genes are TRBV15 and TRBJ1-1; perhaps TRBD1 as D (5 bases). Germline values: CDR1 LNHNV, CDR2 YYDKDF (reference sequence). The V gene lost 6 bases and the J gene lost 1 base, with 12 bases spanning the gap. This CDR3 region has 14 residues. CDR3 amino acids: CATRGGARNTEAFF. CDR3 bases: TGTGCCACCAGGGGAGGGGCCCGGAACACTGAAGCTTTCTTT. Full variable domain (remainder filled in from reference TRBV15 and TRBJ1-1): DAMVIQNPRYQVTQFGKPVTLSCSQTLNHNVMYWYQQKSSQAPKLLFHYYDKDFNNEADTPDNFQSRRPNTSFCFLDIRSPGLGDTAMYLCATRGGARNTEAFFGQGTRLTVV.

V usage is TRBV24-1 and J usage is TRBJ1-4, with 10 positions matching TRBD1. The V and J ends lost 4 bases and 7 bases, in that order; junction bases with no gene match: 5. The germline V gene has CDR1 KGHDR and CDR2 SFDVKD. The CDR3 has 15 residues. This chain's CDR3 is CATSESGTGAEKLFF. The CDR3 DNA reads TGTGCCACCAGTGAGTCCGGGACAGGGGCTGAAAAACTGTTTTTT.

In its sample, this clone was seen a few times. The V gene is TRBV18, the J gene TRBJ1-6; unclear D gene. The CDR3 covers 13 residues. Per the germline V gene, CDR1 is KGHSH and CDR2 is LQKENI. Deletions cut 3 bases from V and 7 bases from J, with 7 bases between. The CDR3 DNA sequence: TGTGCCAGCTCACCGAACAGAAATTCACCCCTCCACTTT. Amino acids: CASSPNRNSPLHF.

Here the CDR3 reads CASSVGRAPGNTIYF. The DNA for the CDR3 is TGTGCCAGCAGCGTAGGCAGGGCGCCTGGAAACACCATATATTTT. V and J are TRBV9 and TRBJ1-3, with D tentatively TRBD1 (5 bases). This CDR3 spans 15 amino acids. Trimming left V 0 bases short and J 2 bases short, with 9 bases between. From germline, CDR1 is SGDLS and CDR2 YYNGEE.

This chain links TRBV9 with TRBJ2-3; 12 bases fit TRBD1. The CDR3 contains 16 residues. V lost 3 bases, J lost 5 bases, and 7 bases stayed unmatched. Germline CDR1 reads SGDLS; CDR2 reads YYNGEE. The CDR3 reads CASSGRDRGPLDTQYF. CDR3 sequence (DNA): TGTGCCAGCAGCGGCAGGGACAGGGGGCCTTTAGATACGCAGTATTTT.

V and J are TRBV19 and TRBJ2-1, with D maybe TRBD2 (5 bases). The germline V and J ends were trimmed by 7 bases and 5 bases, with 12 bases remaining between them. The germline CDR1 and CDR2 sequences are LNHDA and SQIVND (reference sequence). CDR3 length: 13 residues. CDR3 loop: CASTPPRDNEQFF. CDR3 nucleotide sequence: TGTGCCAGTACCCCTCCGCGGGACAATGAGCAGTTCTTC.

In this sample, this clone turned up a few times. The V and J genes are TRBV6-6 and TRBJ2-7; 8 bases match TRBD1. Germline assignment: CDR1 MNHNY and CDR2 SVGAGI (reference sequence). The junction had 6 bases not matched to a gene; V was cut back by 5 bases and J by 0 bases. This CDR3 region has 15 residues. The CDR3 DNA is TGTGCCAGCAGTCAAGGACAGGGAATCTCCTACGAGCAGTACTTC. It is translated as CASSQGQGISYEQYF.

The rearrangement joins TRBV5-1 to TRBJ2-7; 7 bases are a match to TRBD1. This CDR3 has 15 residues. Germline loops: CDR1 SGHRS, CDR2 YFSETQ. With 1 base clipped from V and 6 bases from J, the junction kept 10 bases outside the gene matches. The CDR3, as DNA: TGCGCCAGCAGCTTGAATACAGGGGCGGCCGGCGAGCAGTACTTC. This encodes CASSLNTGAAGEQYF.

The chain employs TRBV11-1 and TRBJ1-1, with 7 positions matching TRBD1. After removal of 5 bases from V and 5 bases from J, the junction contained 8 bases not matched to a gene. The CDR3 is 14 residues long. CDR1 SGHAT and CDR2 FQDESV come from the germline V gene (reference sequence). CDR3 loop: CASSPDRAATEAFF. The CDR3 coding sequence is TGTGCCAGCAGCCCCGACAGGGCAGCTACTGAAGCTTTCTTT. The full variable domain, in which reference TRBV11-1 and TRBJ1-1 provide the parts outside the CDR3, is EAEVAQSPRYKITEKSQAVAFWCDPISGHATLYWYRQILGQGPELLVQFQDESVVDDSQLPKDRFSAERLKGVDSTLKIQPAELGDSAMYLCASSPDRAATEAFFGQGTRLTVV.

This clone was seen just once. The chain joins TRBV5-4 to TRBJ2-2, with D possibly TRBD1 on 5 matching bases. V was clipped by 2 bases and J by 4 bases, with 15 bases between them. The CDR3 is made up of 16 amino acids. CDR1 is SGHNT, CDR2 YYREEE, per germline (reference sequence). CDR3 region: CASSFLTEDGTGELFF. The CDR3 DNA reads TGTGCCAGCAGCTTCCTGACAGAAGACGGCACCGGGGAGCTGTTTTTT.

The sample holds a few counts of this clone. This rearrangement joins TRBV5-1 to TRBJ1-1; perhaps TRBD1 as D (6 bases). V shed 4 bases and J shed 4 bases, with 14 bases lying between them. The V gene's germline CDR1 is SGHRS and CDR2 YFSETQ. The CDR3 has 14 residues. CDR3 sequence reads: CASSPDRLSTEAFF. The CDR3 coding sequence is TGCGCCAGCAGCCCAGACAGGTTGAGCACTGAAGCTTTCTTT.

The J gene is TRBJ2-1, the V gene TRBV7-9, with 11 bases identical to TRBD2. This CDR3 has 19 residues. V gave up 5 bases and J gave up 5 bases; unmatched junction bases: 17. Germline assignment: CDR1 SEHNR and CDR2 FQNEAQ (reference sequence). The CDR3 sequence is CASSPAYRVGGLADNEQFF. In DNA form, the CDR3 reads TGTGCCAGCAGCCCCGCGTACAGGGTGGGGGGACTAGCGGACAATGAGCAGTTCTTC. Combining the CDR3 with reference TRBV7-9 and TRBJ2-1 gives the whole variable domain DTGVSQNPRHKITKRGQNVTFRCDPISEHNRLYWYRQTLGQGPEFLTYFQNEAQLEKSRLLSDRFSAERPKGSFSTLEIQRTEQGDSAMYLCASSPAYRVGGLADNEQFFGPGTRLTVL.

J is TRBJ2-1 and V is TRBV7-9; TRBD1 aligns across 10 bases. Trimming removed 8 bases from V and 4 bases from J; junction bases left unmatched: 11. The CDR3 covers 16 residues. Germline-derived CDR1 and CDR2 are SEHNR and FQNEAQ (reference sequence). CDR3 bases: TGTGCCAGCGACCCTGTGGACAGGGGGATTTACAATGAGCAGTTCTTC. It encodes CASDPVDRGIYNEQFF.

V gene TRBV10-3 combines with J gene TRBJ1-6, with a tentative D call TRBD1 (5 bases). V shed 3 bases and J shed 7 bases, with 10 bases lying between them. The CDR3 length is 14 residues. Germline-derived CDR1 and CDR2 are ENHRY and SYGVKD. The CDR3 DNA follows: TGTGCCATCAGTGAATCGGGGGAAAATTCACCCCTCCACTTT. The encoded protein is CAISESGENSPLHF.

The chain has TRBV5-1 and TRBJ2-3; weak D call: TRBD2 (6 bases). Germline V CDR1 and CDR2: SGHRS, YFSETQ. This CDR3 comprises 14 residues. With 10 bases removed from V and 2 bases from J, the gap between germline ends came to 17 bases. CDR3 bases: TGCGCCTCTCGGGCGGGGACGATCACAGATACGCAGTATTTT. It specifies CASRAGTITDTQYF.

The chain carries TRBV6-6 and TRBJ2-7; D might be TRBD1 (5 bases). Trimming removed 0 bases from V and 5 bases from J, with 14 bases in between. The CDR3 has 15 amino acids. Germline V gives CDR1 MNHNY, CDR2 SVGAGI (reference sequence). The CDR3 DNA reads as TGTGCCAGCAGTTACTCGGACAAGGGGTCCCACGAGCAGTACTTC. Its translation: CASSYSDKGSHEQYF.

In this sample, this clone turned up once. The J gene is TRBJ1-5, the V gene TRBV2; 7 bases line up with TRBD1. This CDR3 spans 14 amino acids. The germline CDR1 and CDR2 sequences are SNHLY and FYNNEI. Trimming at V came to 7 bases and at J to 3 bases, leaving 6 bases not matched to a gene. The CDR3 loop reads CASTRGIDNQPQHF. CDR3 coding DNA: TGTGCCAGCACCAGGGGGATCGACAATCAGCCCCAGCATTTT.

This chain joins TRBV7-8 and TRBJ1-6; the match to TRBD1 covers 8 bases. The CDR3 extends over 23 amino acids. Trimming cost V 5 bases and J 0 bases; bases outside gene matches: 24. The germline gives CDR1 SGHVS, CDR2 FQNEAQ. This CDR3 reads CASSPRPPLLRDRMSSYNSPLHF. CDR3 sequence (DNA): TGTGCCAGCAGCCCCCGTCCCCCTCTACTACGGGACAGGATGAGCTCCTATAATTCACCCCTCCACTTT.

CDR3 coding DNA: TGCAGCGTTGAAGTTTCTACAGACAGATTCAACTATGGCTACACCTTC. Its protein is CSVEVSTDRFNYGYTF. This rearrangement joins TRBV29-1 to TRBJ1-2, with D perhaps TRBD1 (5 bases). Per the germline V gene, CDR1 is SQVTM and CDR2 is ANQGSEA. V lost 1 base to trimming and J lost 2 bases, with 17 bases between them. The CDR3 is 16 amino acids.

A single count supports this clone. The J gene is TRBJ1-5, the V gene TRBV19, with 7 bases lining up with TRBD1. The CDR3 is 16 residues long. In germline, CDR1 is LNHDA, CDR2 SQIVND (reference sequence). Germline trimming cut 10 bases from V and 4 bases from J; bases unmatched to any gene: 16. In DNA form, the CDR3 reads TGTGCCACCCAATCCCCAAGAACGGGACAGAATCAGCCCCAGCATTTT. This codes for CATQSPRTGQNQPQHF.

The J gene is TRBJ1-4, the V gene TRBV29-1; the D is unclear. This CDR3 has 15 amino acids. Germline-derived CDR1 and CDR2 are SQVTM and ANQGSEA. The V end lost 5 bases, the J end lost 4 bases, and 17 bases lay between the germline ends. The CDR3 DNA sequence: TGCAGCGTTACCAGAGGATTGGCGGGTAATGAAAAACTGTTTTTT. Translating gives CSVTRGLAGNEKLFF.